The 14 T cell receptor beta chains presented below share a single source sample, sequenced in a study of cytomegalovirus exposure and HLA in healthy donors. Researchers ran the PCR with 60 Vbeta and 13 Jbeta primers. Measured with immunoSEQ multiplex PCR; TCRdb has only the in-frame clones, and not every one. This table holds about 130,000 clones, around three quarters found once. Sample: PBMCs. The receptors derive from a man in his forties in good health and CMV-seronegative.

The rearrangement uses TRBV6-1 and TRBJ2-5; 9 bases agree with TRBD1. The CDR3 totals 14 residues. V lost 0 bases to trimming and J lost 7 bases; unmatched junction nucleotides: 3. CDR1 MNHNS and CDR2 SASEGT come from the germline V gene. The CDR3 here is CASSEAGQGVTQYF. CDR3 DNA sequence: TGTGCCAGCAGTGAAGCGGGACAGGGTGTGACCCAGTACTTC.

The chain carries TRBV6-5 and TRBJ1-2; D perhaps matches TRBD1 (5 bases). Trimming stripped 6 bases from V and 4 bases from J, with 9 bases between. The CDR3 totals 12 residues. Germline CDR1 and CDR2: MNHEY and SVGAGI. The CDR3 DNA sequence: TGTGCCAGCAGAAGACAGCTCTATGGCTACACCTTC. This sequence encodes CASRRQLYGYTF.

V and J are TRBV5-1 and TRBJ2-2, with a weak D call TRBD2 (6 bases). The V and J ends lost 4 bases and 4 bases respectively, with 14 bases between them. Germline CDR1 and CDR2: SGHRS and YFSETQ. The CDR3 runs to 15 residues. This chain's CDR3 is CASSVTLASTGELFF. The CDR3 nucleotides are TGCGCCAGCAGCGTCACACTAGCTTCCACCGGGGAGCTGTTTTTT.

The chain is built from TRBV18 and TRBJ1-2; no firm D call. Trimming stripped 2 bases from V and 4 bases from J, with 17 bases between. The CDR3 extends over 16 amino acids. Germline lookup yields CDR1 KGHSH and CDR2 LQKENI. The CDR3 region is CASSPVANSPSYGYTF. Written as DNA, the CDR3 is TGTGCCAGCTCACCAGTAGCAAACTCACCATCCTATGGCTACACCTTC.

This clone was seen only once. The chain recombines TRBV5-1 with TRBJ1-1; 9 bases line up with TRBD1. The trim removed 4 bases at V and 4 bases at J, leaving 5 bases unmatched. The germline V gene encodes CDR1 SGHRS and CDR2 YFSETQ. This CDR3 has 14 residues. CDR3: CASSLPDRGTEAFF. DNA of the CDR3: TGCGCCAGCAGCCTGCCGGACAGGGGCACTGAAGCTTTCTTT.

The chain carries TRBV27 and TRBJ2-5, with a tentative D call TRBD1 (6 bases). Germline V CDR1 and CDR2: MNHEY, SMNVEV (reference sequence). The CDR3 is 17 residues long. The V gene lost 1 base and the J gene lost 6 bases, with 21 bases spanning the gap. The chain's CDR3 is CASSLLWRAGERKTQYF. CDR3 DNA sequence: TGTGCCAGCAGTTTATTATGGCGGGCAGGGGAGAGGAAGACCCAGTACTTC.

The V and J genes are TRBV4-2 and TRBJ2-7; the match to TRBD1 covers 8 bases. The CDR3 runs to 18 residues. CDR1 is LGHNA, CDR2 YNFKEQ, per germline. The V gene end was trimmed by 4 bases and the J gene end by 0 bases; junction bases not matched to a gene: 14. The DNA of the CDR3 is TGTGCCAGCAGCCGAGACCTCGGGACAGGCCCTCTCTCCTACGAGCAGTACTTC. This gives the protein CASSRDLGTGPLSYEQYF.

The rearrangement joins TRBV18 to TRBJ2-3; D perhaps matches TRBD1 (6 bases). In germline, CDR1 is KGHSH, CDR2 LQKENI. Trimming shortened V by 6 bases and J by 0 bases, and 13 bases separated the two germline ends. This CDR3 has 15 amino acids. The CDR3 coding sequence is TGTGCCAGCTCCCGGGACACGTTTAGCACAGATACGCAGTATTTT. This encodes CASSRDTFSTDTQYF.

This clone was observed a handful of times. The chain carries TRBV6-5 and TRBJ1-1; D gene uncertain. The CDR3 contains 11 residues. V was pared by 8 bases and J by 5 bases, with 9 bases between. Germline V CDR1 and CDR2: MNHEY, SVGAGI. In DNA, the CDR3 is TGTGCCAGCGAGGGTAGGACTGAAGCTTTCTTT. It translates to CASEGRTEAFF.

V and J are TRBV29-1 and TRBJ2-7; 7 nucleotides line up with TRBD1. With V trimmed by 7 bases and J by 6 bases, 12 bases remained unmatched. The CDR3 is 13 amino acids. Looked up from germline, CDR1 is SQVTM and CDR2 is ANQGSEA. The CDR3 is CSGQTGLSREQYF. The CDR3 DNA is TGCAGCGGGCAGACAGGGTTGTCGCGCGAGCAGTACTTC.

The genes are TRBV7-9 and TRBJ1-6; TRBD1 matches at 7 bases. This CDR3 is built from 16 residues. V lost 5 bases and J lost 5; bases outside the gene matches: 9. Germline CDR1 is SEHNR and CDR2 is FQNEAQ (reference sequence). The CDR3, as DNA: TGTGCCAGCAGCGCAAACGGACAGGCTCATAATTCACCCCTCCACTTT. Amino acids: CASSANGQAHNSPLHF.

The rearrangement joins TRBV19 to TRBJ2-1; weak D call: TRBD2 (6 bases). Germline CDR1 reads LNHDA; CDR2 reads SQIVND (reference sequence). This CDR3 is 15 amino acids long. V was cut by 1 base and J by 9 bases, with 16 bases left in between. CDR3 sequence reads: CASSIAPWTNGEQFF. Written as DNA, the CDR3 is TGTGCCAGTAGTATAGCCCCCTGGACTAACGGTGAGCAGTTCTTC.

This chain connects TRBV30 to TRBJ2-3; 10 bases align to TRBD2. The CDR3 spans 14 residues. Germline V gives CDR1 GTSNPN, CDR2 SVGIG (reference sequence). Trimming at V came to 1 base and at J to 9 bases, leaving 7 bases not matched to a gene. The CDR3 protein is CAWSEAGGLGTQYF. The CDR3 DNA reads TGTGCCTGGAGTGAAGCGGGGGGGCTCGGGACGCAGTATTTT.

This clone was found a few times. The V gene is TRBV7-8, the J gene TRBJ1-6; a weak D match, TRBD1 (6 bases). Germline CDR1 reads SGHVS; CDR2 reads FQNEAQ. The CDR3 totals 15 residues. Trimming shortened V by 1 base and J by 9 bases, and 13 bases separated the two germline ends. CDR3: CASSLVGGAGSPLHF. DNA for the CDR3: TGTGCCAGCAGCTTAGTTGGGGGGGCGGGTTCACCCCTCCACTTT. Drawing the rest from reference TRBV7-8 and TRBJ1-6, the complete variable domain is GAGVSQSPRYKVAKRGQDVALRCDPISGHVSLFWYQQALGQGPEFLTYFQNEAQLDKSGLPSDRFFAERPEGSVSTLKIQRTQQEDSAVYLCASSLVGGAGSPLHFGNGTRLTVT.